This TCR beta chain was identified in a study of post-analysis software for immune sequencing data. General study findings and limits: Patients showed TRBV5-6, TRBV5-1 and TRBV20-1 among a few TRBV segments more frequent than in controls.

Unique molecular identifiers featured in each of the TCR beta cDNA libraries. TCRdb re-analysed the PCR reads in MiXCR, keeping a single row per CDR3 protein. The data show a few hundred thousand distinct CDR3 sequences, 36% seen once. Trimming took off 4 bases at V and 3 bases at J, with 7 bases between the two ends. This CDR3 contains 14 residues. Germline values: CDR1 SGHDN, CDR2 FVKESK. Details on this clonotype: Its antigen is unknown.

The chain is built from TRBV14 and TRBJ1-6; maybe TRBD1 (5 bases). The sequenced material came from blood. This clonotype was obtained from a girl aged 10 to 17 with multiple sclerosis. The CDR3 sequence: CASSRDSYNSPLHF. The DNA for the CDR3 is TGTGCCAGCAGCCGAGACAGCTATAATTCACCCCTCCACTTT.